What follows describes a single TCR beta chain. Per the study methods: Nucleated cell counts were estimated from reference gene primer amplification. The table came from immunoSEQ multiplex PCR; TCRdb's copy has only in-frame clones and leaves some out. V and J calls and clone size come straight from that table; D and trimming were deduced from the DNA. The table lists some 200,000 clones, roughly nine tenths of them singletons. This sample was included in a study of blood T cell repertoires in COVID-19. Study information: Donors in the United States, Italy and Spain gave samples during acute or convalescent COVID-19.

Trimming took 4 bases from V and 8 from J, leaving 15 bases between them. CDR3 length equals 14 residues. Germline CDR1 reads SGHNT; CDR2 reads YYREEE (reference sequence). The clonotype comes from a man aged 55-75 years with active or convalescent COVID-19. The material sequenced was peripheral blood. This rearrangement joins TRBV5-4 to TRBJ1-4; D possibly corresponds to TRBD1 (5 bases). The chain's CDR3 is CASSDFSRGEKLFF. The DNA of the CDR3 is TGTGCCAGCAGCGACTTTTCGCGGGGGGAAAAACTGTTTTTT.